A single sample gave rise to the 8 T cell receptor beta chains below, sequenced in a study of shared clonotypes between healthy human individuals. Naive CD8 populations comprised CD45RO-negative cells positively selected for CCR7, excluding terminally differentiated effector memory CD45RA+ cells. Clones were read by immunoSEQ multiplex PCR, and TCRdb kept only the in-frame ones, dropping some. The sample includes approximately 720,000 clones, around 90% of them seen just once. The sequenced material came from naive CD8+ T cells sorted from blood. The receptors stem from a man aged 25-45 years in good health.

The rearrangement links TRBV6-6 to TRBJ2-1; 14 bases align to TRBD2. Germline V lookup: CDR1 MNHNY, CDR2 SVGAGI (reference sequence). The length of the CDR3 is 16 residues. The V segment lost 2 bases and the J segment 10 bases; nucleotides outside the gene matches: 7. This CDR3 reads CASSYRGTSGSWEQFF. The CDR3 DNA sequence: TGTGCCAGCAGTTACCGCGGGACTAGCGGGAGTTGGGAGCAGTTCTTC.

This clone was detected only once. This sequence joins TRBV7-9 and TRBJ2-2; 7 nucleotides agree with TRBD2. The CDR3 sequence is 14 residues long. Germline V gene lookup returns CDR1 SEHNR and CDR2 FQNEAQ (reference sequence). V shed 5 bases and J 2 bases; nucleotides not matched to a gene: 2. The CDR3 loop reads CASSGTTNTGELFF. The DNA of the CDR3 is TGTGCCAGCAGCGGGACTACAAACACCGGGGAGCTGTTTTTT.

The chain uses TRBV2 and TRBJ2-1, with a possible D match to TRBD1 (7 bases). CDR1 is SNHLY and CDR2 is FYNNEI in the germline V gene. Trimming shortened V by 10 bases and J by 3 bases, and 13 bases separated the two germline ends. This CDR3 has 13 residues. The CDR3 region is CAKGAGGYNEQFF. The CDR3 nucleotides are TGTGCCAAGGGGGCCGGGGGCTACAATGAGCAGTTCTTC.

This rearrangement joins TRBV6-1 to TRBJ1-5; TRBD1 matches 7 bases. This CDR3 comprises 16 residues. V lost 4 bases, J lost 6 bases, and 12 bases stayed unmatched. Germline CDR1 MNHNS, CDR2 SASEGT. CDR3 loop: CASSASTGSTGQPQHF. The CDR3 DNA follows: TGTGCCAGCAGTGCCTCGACAGGGTCGACAGGTCAGCCCCAGCATTTT.

The rearrangement uses TRBV28 and TRBJ1-1, with D hard to call. Germline-derived CDR1 and CDR2 are MDHEN and SYDVKM. Trimming pared 5 bases from V and 6 bases from J, leaving 10 bases between. The CDR3 extends over 12 amino acids. The CDR3 region is CASSEVGAEAFF. CDR3 DNA: TGTGCCAGCAGTGAGGTTGGAGCTGAAGCTTTCTTT.

This sequence joins TRBV7-9 and TRBJ2-1; TRBD2 is a possible D gene (6 bases). The ends were cut back, 1 base at V and 2 bases at J, with 6 bases in the middle. This CDR3 is 14 amino acids long. CDR1 SEHNR and CDR2 FQNEAQ come from the germline V gene (reference sequence). The CDR3 reads CASSLGTTYNEQFF. In DNA form, the CDR3 reads TGTGCCAGCAGCTTAGGGACTACCTACAATGAGCAGTTCTTC.

The chain links TRBV4-1 to TRBJ2-2, with D unresolved. CDR1 is MGHRA, CDR2 YSYEKL, per germline. V was cut by 0 bases and J by 0 bases, with 2 bases left in between. The CDR3 runs to 14 residues. Here the CDR3 reads CASSQDANTGELFF. The CDR3 DNA reads TGCGCCAGCAGCCAAGATGCGAACACCGGGGAGCTGTTTTTT.

V and J are TRBV6-5 and TRBJ1-2; D remains unclear. Per the germline V gene, CDR1 is MNHEY and CDR2 is SVGAGI. Trimming removed 8 bases from V and 0 bases from J, with 4 bases in between. The CDR3 runs to 11 residues. The DNA of the CDR3 is TGTGCCAGCGGACCTAACTATGGCTACACCTTC. Its protein product is CASGPNYGYTF.